The TCR beta chain under discussion was sequenced for a study of blood T cells in healthy people across ages. PBMCs numbering at least 7 million were isolated per sample. The CDR3 covers 19 residues. Losses at the gene ends were 5 bases for V and 4 bases for J; bases not matched to a gene: 19. Germline V gene lookup returns CDR1 MNHEY and CDR2 SVGEGT. About this clonotype itself: Its antigen is currently unknown.

The use of a sample-barcoded 5' primer and a J-beta primer mix characterized a second PCR of 7 to 11 cycles. TCRdb reanalysed the 5' RACE reads using MiXCR and keeps one entry per CDR3 protein. The table includes about 750,000 distinct CDR3 sequences, about 48% detected once. General observations from the study: Diversity estimates from one million T cells were considered underestimates.

This clonotype originated in a man at least 80 years old in good health. The specimen was blood. The chain is built from TRBV6-2 or TRBV6-3 and TRBJ2-1, with TRBD1 identical over 8 bases. The CDR3 sequence is CASSPSAAYDRGPYNEQFF. In nucleotides, the CDR3 is TGTGCCAGCAGTCCCTCCGCGGCCTACGACAGGGGCCCGTACAATGAGCAGTTCTTC.